The rows below give T cell receptor beta chains drawn from one sample of a study of OX40 agonist ivuxolimab in advanced cancers. The protocol was immunoSEQ multiplex PCR, while the TCRdb copy is restricted to in-frame clones and leaves out a portion. The repertoire holds tens of thousands of clones, with around 89% as singletons. Source: CD4+ or CD8+ T cells sorted from blood, taken in a trial of the OX40 agonist ivuxolimab. The source is an adult with an advanced solid tumor such as melanoma, head and neck, liver or kidney cancer. The CDR3 runs from the conserved cysteine through the conserved F or W. The order of the fields is CDR3 length, V gene, CDR3 protein.

CDR3 length: 15
V gene: TRBV11-1
CDR3 protein: CASSLPPNLTDTQYF

CDR3 length: 13
V gene: TRBV6-5
CDR3 protein: CASSYSRSREQYF

CDR3 length: 12
V gene: TRBV7-8
CDR3 protein: CASSFLVYEQYF

CDR3 length: 14
V gene: TRBV19
CDR3 protein: CASSIGGSSYEQYF

CDR3 length: 13
V gene: TRBV18
CDR3 protein: CASSPQDGGETFF

CDR3 length: 14
V gene: TRBV5-1
CDR3 protein: CASSPQGQNTEAFF

CDR3 length: 15
V gene: TRBV5-1
CDR3 protein: CASSLAGWDTGELFF

CDR3 length: 14
V gene: TRBV2
CDR3 protein: CASREAGGPGEQYF

CDR3 length: 14
V gene: TRBV7-3
CDR3 protein: CASSLRARGDTQYF

CDR3 length: 16
V gene: TRBV28
CDR3 protein: CASTSGGASTNEKLFF